This passage covers 17 T cell receptor beta chains from one sample sequenced in a study of T-cell reconstitution after alpha-beta-depleted transplantation in children. Unique molecular identifiers were used in preparing the TCRbeta library. TCRdb fed the PCR reads into MiXCR, producing one record per CDR3 protein. This table holds roughly 220,000 distinct CDR3 sequences, 9.7% found once. The material was PBMCs from the stem cell graft donor, obtained from the stem cell graft. Receptors originate from a human donor who donated a stem cell graft to a child with SCID.

This clonotype showed up many times. V gene TRBV7-2 combines with J gene TRBJ1-5; TRBD1 might be the D (5 bases). The V gene lost 2 bases and the J gene lost 2 bases, with 10 bases spanning the gap. This CDR3 has 15 residues. Looked up from germline, CDR1 is SGHTA and CDR2 is FQGNSA. CDR3 residues: CASSLSGERNQPQHF. The CDR3 DNA sequence: TGTGCCAGCAGCTTATCGGGGGAGCGCAATCAGCCCCAGCATTTT.

There are many counts of this clonotype. The rearrangement uses TRBV20-1 and TRBJ1-1, with D possibly being TRBD1 (6 bases). Trimming removed 1 base from V and 5 bases from J, with 14 bases in between. The germline V gene has CDR1 DFQATT and CDR2 SNEGSKA (reference sequence). The CDR3 length is 14 residues. The CDR3 nucleotides read TGCAGTGCTAGAGGTGTACAGGGAAGGACTGAAGCTTTCTTT. Its translation: CSARGVQGRTEAFF.

Many counts were recorded for this clonotype. The chain is built from TRBV6-5 and TRBJ2-7; the D gene is possibly TRBD1 (5 bases). The V gene's germline CDR1 is MNHEY and CDR2 SVGAGI. CDR3 size: 13 residues. V shed 2 bases and J shed 3 bases, with 8 bases lying between them. The CDR3 DNA sequence: TGTGCCAGCAGTTACACAGGATTCTACGAGCAGTACTTC. This gives the protein CASSYTGFYEQYF.

This clonotype was observed at least ten times. The chain is built from TRBV20-1 and TRBJ2-1; D may be TRBD2 (6 bases). This CDR3 region has 16 residues. Per germline, CDR1 DFQATT and CDR2 SNEGSKA (reference sequence). The V and J ends lost 3 bases and 4 bases respectively, with 19 bases between them. CDR3 sequence (DNA): TGCAGTGCTAGGATAATCGATGCAGGAGGGTACAATGAGCAGTTCTTC. This gives the protein CSARIIDAGGYNEQFF.

This chain uses TRBV27 with TRBJ1-1; D is undetermined. Per germline, CDR1 MNHEY and CDR2 SMNVEV (reference sequence). This CDR3 is built from 13 residues. Trimming cost V 4 bases and J 5 bases, with 11 bases left between them. The DNA of the CDR3 is TGTGCCAGCAGTTCGCCGAGAGGGACTGAAGCTTTCTTT. Its translation: CASSSPRGTEAFF.

The rearrangement links TRBV27 to TRBJ1-2; 10 positions agree with TRBD1. Germline V gene data show CDR1 as MNHEY and CDR2 as SMNVEV (reference sequence). CDR3 size: 18 residues. V lost 5 bases to trimming and J lost 2 bases; unmatched junction nucleotides: 14. The chain's CDR3 is CASSTWRQGARPNYGYTF. In DNA, the CDR3 is TGTGCCAGCAGTACATGGAGACAGGGGGCCCGTCCGAACTATGGCTACACCTTC.

This clonotype was picked up many times. This chain uses TRBV6-2 or TRBV6-3 with TRBJ2-2; 11 bases are a match to TRBD2. With V trimmed by 2 bases and J by 0 bases, 8 bases remained unmatched. Per germline, CDR1 MNHEY and CDR2 SVGEGT. The CDR3 has 19 amino acids. In DNA, the CDR3 is TGTGCCAGCAGTTACCGTGTAGCGGGGGGGCCGGCGAACACCGGGGAGCTGTTTTTT. It codes for CASSYRVAGGPANTGELFF.

This clonotype occurred many times. The J gene is TRBJ2-7, the V gene TRBV12-3 or TRBV12-4; no reliable D call. The CDR3 has 14 residues. Trimming removed 1 base at V and 2 bases at J, with 9 bases between. The DNA of the CDR3 is TGTGCCAGCAGTTTAGGCTCCCGCGCCTACGAGCAGTACTTC. Protein: CASSLGSRAYEQYF.

This clonotype came up many times. The rearrangement joins TRBV20-1 to TRBJ2-1; no clear D. In germline, CDR1 is DFQATT, CDR2 SNEGSKA (reference sequence). V lost 3 bases to trimming and J lost 8 bases, with 8 bases between them. This CDR3 comprises 11 residues. This CDR3 reads CSARPEYEQFF. The CDR3 DNA reads TGCAGTGCTAGGCCGGAGTATGAGCAGTTCTTC.

This clonotype showed up just once. V and J are TRBV11-2 and TRBJ1-1; possible D gene TRBD1, 5 bases. Per the germline V gene, CDR1 is SGHAT and CDR2 is FQNNGV. CDR3 length: 14 residues. V shed 3 bases and J shed 10 bases, with 18 bases lying between them. The CDR3 protein is CASSFVGDRPGAFF. CDR3 DNA: TGTGCCAGCAGCTTTGTGGGGGACCGCCCCGGAGCTTTCTTT.

As regards this clonotype: Since a much larger clone is just one base distant, this may be a read error. Given the absence of the conserved phenylalanine or tryptophan at the CDR3 end, a read error is likely. The V call is TRBV7-2, the J call TRBJ2-7, with D possibly matching TRBD2 (6 bases). CDR1 SGHTA and CDR2 FQGNSA come from the germline V gene. This CDR3 has 13 amino acids. V was shortened by 3 bases and J by 5 bases, with 11 bases between the two germline ends. This CDR3 is CASSLTGRNEQYS. CDR3 sequence (DNA): TGTGCCAGCAGCTTGACGGGGAGGAACGAGCAGTACTCC.

On this clonotype itself: A much larger clone differs by one base, so this may be a read error. This CDR3 is missing its conserved last phenylalanine or tryptophan, likely due to a read error. The chain uses TRBV20-1 and TRBJ2-3; TRBD2 aligns across 13 bases. V lost 6 bases to trimming and J lost 9 bases; unmatched junction nucleotides: 12. CDR1 and CDR2 from the germline V gene are DFQATT and SNEGSKA (reference sequence). The CDR3 is made up of 15 amino acids. This CDR3 reads CSAYGLAGAQSTQYL. Here the CDR3 DNA reads TGCAGTGCCTACGGACTAGCGGGGGCTCAGAGCACGCAGTATTTG.

This clonotype appeared many times. The rearrangement uses TRBV12-3 or TRBV12-4 and TRBJ1-5, with D hard to call. V was cut by 3 bases and J by 3 bases, with 6 bases left in between. The CDR3 is 13 residues long. CDR3 loop: CASSFGLNQPQHF. CDR3 sequence (DNA): TGTGCCAGCAGTTTCGGTCTCAATCAGCCCCAGCATTTT.

Many counts were recorded for this clonotype. The chain recombines TRBV20-1 with TRBJ2-3; D may match TRBD1 or TRBD2 (6 bases each). Trimming shortened V by 6 bases and J by 3 bases, and 10 bases separated the two germline ends. This CDR3 has 12 amino acids. The germline CDR1 and CDR2 sequences are DFQATT and SNEGSKA (reference sequence). The CDR3 sequence is CSAGGSTDTQYF. Here the CDR3 DNA reads TGCAGTGCGGGGGGCTCGACAGATACGCAGTATTTT.

This clonotype was counted many times. The chain joins TRBV6-2 or TRBV6-3 to TRBJ1-1; a weak D match, TRBD1 (5 bases). V lost 4 bases, J lost 0 bases, and 12 bases lay in between. Germline V gene sequence: CDR1 MNHEY, CDR2 SVGEGT. The CDR3 length is 15 residues. In DNA form, the CDR3 reads TGTGCCAGCAGTTCCGCCGGGACCGTGAACACTGAAGCTTTCTTT. Residues: CASSSAGTVNTEAFF.

Many counts were recorded for this clonotype. The chain combines TRBV7-8 with TRBJ2-5; D uncertain. The CDR3 is made up of 12 amino acids. CDR1 is SGHVS and CDR2 is FQNEAQ in the germline V gene. Between the trimmed V and J ends, which lost 7 bases and 0 bases, there was a span of 6 bases. The CDR3 sequence is CASTINQETQYF. For the CDR3, the DNA is TGTGCCAGCACCATTAACCAAGAGACCCAGTACTTC.

In regard to this clonotype: This may arise from a read error, as a much more abundant clone is one base away. This rearrangement joins TRBV18 to TRBJ2-7; TRBD1 matches at 7 bases. The CDR3 has 13 amino acids. The germline V gene encodes CDR1 KGHSH and CDR2 LQKENI. CDR3 DNA sequence: TGTGCCAGCTCACCCGAAGACAGGGACGAGCAGAACTTC. This gives the protein CASSPEDRDEQNF.